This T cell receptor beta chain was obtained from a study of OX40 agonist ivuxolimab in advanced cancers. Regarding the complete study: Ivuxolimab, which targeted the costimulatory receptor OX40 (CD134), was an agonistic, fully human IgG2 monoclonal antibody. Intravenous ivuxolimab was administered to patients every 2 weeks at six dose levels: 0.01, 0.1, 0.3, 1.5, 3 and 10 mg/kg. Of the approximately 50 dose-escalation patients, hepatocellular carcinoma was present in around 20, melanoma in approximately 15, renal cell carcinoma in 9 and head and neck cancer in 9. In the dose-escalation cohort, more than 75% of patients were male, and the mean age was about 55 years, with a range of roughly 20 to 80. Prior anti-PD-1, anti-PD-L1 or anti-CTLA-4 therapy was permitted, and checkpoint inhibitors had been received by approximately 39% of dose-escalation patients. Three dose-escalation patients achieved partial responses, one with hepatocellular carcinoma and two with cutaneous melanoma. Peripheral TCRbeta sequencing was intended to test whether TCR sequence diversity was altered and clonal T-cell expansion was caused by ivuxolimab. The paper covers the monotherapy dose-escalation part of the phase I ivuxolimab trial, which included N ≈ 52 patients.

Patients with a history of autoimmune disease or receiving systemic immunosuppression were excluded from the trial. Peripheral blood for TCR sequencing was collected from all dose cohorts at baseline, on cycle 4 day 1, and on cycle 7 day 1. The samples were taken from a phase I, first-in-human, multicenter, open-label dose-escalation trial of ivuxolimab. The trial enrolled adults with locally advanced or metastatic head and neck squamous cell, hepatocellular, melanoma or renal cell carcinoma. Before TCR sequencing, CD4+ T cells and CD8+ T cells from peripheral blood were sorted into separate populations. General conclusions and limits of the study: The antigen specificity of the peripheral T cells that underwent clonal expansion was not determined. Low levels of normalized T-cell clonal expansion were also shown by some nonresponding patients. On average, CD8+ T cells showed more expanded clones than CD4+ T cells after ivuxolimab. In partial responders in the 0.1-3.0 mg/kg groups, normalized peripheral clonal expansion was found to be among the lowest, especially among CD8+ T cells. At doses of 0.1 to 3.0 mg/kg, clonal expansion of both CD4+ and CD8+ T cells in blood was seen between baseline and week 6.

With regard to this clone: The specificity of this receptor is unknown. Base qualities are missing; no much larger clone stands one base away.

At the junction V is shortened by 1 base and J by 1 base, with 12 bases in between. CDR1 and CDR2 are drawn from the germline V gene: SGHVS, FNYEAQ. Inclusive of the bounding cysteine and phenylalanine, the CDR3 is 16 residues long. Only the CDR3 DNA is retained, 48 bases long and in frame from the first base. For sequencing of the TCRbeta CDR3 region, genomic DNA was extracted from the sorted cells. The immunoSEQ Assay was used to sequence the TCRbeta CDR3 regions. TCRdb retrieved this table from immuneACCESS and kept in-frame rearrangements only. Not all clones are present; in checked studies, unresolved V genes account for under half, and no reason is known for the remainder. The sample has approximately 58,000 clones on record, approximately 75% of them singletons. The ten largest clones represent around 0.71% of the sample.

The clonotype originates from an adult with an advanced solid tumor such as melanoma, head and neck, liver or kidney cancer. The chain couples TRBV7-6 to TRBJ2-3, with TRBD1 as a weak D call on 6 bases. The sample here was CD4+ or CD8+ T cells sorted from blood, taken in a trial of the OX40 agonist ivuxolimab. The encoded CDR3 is CASSLGSGAGTDTQYF. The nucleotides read TGTGCCAGCAGCTTAGGATCAGGGGCCGGCACAGATACGCAGTATTTT.